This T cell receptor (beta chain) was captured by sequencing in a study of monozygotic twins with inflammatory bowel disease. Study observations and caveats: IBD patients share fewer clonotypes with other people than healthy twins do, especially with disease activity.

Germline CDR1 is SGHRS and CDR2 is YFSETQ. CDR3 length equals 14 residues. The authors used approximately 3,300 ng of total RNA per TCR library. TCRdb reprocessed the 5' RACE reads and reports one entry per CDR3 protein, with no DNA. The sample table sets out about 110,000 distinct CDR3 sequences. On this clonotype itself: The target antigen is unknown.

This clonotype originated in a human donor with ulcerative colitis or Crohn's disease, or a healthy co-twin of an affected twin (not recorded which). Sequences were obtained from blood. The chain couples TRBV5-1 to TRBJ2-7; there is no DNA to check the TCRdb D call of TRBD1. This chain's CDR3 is CASSFPGSTYEQYF.